This T cell receptor beta chain was recovered during a study of identical twins. Unique molecular identifiers were in the cDNA, with template-switch universal primer binding. Each CDR3 protein is one row after TCRdb ran MiXCR on the 5' RACE reads. The sample comprises more than 1.5 million distinct CDR3 sequences, about 32% of which are singletons, and around 0.25% rests with the top ten. Trimming pared 6 bases from V and 1 base from J, leaving 15 bases between. There are 15 residues in the CDR3. The sample taken for sequencing was cord blood. This TCR was recovered from a newborn girl in good health. The V and J genes are TRBV12-3 or TRBV12-4 and TRBJ2-5; possibly TRBD1 for D (5 bases). The CDR3 loop reads CASSPGPQGQETQYF. In DNA, the CDR3 is TGTGCCAGCAGCCCTGGACCTCAGGGCCAAGAGACCCAGTACTTC.